This TCR beta chain was observed in a study of blood T cell repertoires in COVID-19. Study overall: Sources were T cells, B-cell-depleted T cells, or PBMCs; the material itself was cDNA or gDNA.

Methods used by the authors: Reference gene primers were amplified, and this amplification served to estimate nucleated cell counts. The table came from immunoSEQ multiplex PCR; TCRdb's copy has only in-frame clones and leaves some out. Clone size and V and J calls were adopted from that table, with D and trimming inferred from the DNA. The data contain about 300,000 clones, around 89% of them seen just once; the ten biggest clones take up roughly 4.3%. Enrolled through a virtual design, the participants were between 18 and 89 years of age and came from about two dozen US areas. Participants' own reports of clinical history determined their cohort assignment. The CDR3 has 12 residues. V was shortened by 6 bases and J by 9 bases, with 15 bases between the two germline ends. CDR1 is GTSNPN and CDR2 is SVGIG in the germline V gene (reference sequence). This clone showed up just once.

Sequenced input: PBMCs or T cells enriched from blood (not recorded which). This TCR was sampled from a woman younger than 30 with acute COVID-19. This chain uses TRBV30 with TRBJ1-3; D not certain. The chain's CDR3 is CACRVGGPTIYF. As DNA, the CDR3 is TGTGCCTGCCGGGTCGGAGGGCCCACCATATATTTT.